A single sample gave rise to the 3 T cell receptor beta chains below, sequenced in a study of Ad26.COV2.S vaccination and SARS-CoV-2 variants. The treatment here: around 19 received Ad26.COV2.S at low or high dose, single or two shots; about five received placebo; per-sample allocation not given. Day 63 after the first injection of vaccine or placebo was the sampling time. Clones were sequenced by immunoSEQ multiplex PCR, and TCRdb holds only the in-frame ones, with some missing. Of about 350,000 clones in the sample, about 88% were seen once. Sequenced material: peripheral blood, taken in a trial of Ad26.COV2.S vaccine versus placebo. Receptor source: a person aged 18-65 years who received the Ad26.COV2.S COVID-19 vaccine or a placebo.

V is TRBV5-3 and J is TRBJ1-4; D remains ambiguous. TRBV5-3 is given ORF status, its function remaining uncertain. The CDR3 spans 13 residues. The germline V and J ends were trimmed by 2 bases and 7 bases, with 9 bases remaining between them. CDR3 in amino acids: CARSFQNLEKLFF. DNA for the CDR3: TGTGCCAGAAGCTTTCAAAACCTTGAAAAACTGTTTTTT.

CDR3 coding DNA: TGTGCCAGCAGCAGGGAGAGCTCCTATAATTCACCCCTCCACTTT. This sequence encodes CASSRESSYNSPLHF. The chain has TRBV14 and TRBJ1-6; no reliable D call. This CDR3 region has 15 residues. Germline loops: CDR1 SGHDN, CDR2 FVKESK. Deletions cut 5 bases from V and 0 bases from J, with 8 bases between.

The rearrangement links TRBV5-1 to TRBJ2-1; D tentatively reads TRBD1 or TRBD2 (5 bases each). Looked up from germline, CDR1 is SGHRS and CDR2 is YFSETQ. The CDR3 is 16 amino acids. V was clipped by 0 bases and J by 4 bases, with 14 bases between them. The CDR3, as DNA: TGCGCCAGCAGCTTGGGGGACCTAATAAAATACAATGAGCAGTTCTTC. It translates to CASSLGDLIKYNEQFF.